The entry that follows covers one TCR beta chain sequence. This record belongs to a study of blood T cell repertoires in COVID-19. Per the original data handling: Reference gene primer amplification gave estimated nucleated cell counts. Sequencing was performed with immunoSEQ multiplex PCR; in TCRdb, only in-frame clones are kept and a portion is missing. Clone size and V and J calls were adopted from that table, with D and trimming inferred from the DNA. The data show 150,000 to 200,000 clones, roughly nine tenths seen once. The V and J ends lost 3 bases and 6 bases respectively, with 11 bases between them. Germline CDR1 is SGHTA and CDR2 is FQGNSA. The CDR3 runs to 13 residues.

Sequencing was performed on peripheral blood. The sequence was collected from a woman aged 60-75 years with COVID-19, enrolled during active disease. The chain has TRBV7-2 and TRBJ1-2; D is perhaps TRBD1 (5 bases). CDR3 bases: TGTGCCAGCAGCTTGGCGGCAGGGAATGGCTACACCTTC. Encoded protein: CASSLAAGNGYTF.